This T cell receptor (beta chain) emerged from a study of a mutant IDH1 vaccine in newly diagnosed glioma. Looking at the study overall: Patients were started on vaccination 4-6 weeks after radiotherapy alone, or with temozolomide cycles.

The method was immunoSEQ multiplex PCR; TCRdb's version includes in-frame clones alone and lacks a portion of them. Among over 55,000 clones, about 81% were seen once, and the ten largest hold roughly 8.4%. About this clone: Its matching antigen is unknown.

Time point: week 23, last vaccination. Vaccinated patients received 300 ug of mutant IDH1 20-mer peptide per dose, with topical imiquimod. Material: PBMCs, obtained from a glioma patient whose treatment included an IDH1 peptide vaccine. This TCR was recovered from a woman aged 40-49 years with glioma. Some clones in this sample may be carry-over from other donors' samples.

CDR3 nucleotides: TGCGCCAGCAGCCTCAATGAAAAACTGTTTTTT. Its protein is CASSLNEKLFF. The V call is TRBV5-1, the J call TRBJ1-4, with D uncertain. The germline V gene has CDR1 SGHRS and CDR2 YFSETQ. Trimming removed 4 bases at V and 5 bases at J, with 3 bases between. The CDR3 loop spans 11 amino acids.